Listed below are T cell receptor beta chains from one sample, sequenced in a study of graft-versus-host responses after intestinal transplantation. These TCRs' antigens remain unknown. Sequenced by immunoSEQ multiplex PCR; TCRdb stores in-frame clones only, minus some. Of over 85,000 clones listed, 90% to 95% were seen once; the top ten hold about 0.18%. Here the sequenced sample was unstimulated CD4+ T cells sorted from spleen or lymph node cells, taken before transplant. These receptors were taken from a human donor who was the organ donor for an intestinal transplant. Each CDR3 is given with its conserved first and last residue. The order of the fields is V gene, D gene, J gene, CDR3 protein, CDR3 DNA. The D gene is left open where the match is weak.

V gene: TRBV4-3
D gene: TRBD2
J gene: TRBJ2-3
CDR3 protein: CASSQDAAGAQYF
CDR3 DNA: TGCGCCAGCAGCCAAGATGCGGCGGGGGCGCAGTATTTT

V gene: TRBV15
D gene: .
J gene: TRBJ1-1
CDR3 protein: CATSRGRTENTEAFF
CDR3 DNA: TGTGCCACCAGCAGGGGAAGGACAGAGAACACTGAAGCTTTCTTT

V gene: TRBV29-1
D gene: .
J gene: TRBJ2-1
CDR3 protein: CSVVQGAGVNEQFF
CDR3 DNA: TGCAGCGTCGTGCAGGGGGCGGGGGTTAATGAGCAGTTCTTC

V gene: TRBV19
D gene: TRBD1
J gene: TRBJ1-2
CDR3 protein: CASLGQGRYTF
CDR3 DNA: TGTGCCAGTCTGGGACAGGGACGCTACACCTTC

V gene: TRBV7-9
D gene: .
J gene: TRBJ2-7
CDR3 protein: CASSFGVVVYEQYF
CDR3 DNA: TGTGCCAGCAGCTTCGGGGTGGTTGTCTACGAGCAGTACTTC

V gene: TRBV15
D gene: .
J gene: TRBJ2-7
CDR3 protein: CATTRNIGDYEQYF
CDR3 DNA: TGTGCCACCACCAGAAACATAGGGGACTACGAGCAGTACTTC

V gene: TRBV4-2
D gene: .
J gene: TRBJ2-1
CDR3 protein: CASSQVVRVGNEQFF
CDR3 DNA: TGTGCCAGCAGCCAAGTCGTCAGGGTAGGCAATGAGCAGTTCTTC

V gene: TRBV6-1
D gene: TRBD2
J gene: TRBJ2-3
CDR3 protein: CASSEFAGVPSTDTQYF
CDR3 DNA: TGTGCCAGCAGTGAATTCGCGGGAGTACCTAGCACAGATACGCAGTATTTT

V gene: TRBV28
D gene: .
J gene: TRBJ2-7
CDR3 protein: CASSLTGSSYEQYF
CDR3 DNA: TGTGCCAGCAGTTTAACGGGGAGCTCCTACGAGCAGTACTTC

V gene: TRBV7-2
D gene: TRBD1
J gene: TRBJ2-1
CDR3 protein: CASSPRTGRFTLQFF
CDR3 DNA: TGTGCCAGCAGCCCACGGACAGGGAGGTTCACCCTGCAGTTCTTC